This record concerns one T cell receptor beta chain sequence. The data were taken from a study of blood T cell repertoires in COVID-19. Trimming cost V 5 bases and J 8 bases, with 15 bases left between them. This CDR3 spans 13 amino acids. Germline V gene lookup returns CDR1 SEHNR and CDR2 FQNEAQ (reference sequence). Among Cohort 3 donors, those recovered had two negative PCRs, clearance, or symptom resolution. The protocol was immunoSEQ multiplex PCR, while the TCRdb copy is restricted to in-frame clones and leaves out a portion. The table lists about 160,000 clones, 84% of them singletons. The specimen sequenced was PBMCs or T cells enriched from blood (not recorded which). V usage is TRBV7-9 and J usage is TRBJ1-2, with a tentative D call TRBD1 (6 bases). This receptor was obtained from a woman aged 45 to 65 who had recovered from COVID-19. The CDR3, as DNA: TGTGCCAGCAGCAATACAGGGATGGGCGGCTACACCTTC. This sequence encodes CASSNTGMGGYTF.